Detailed here is one T cell receptor beta chain. Its antigen is currently unknown. Produced via immunoSEQ multiplex PCR; TCRdb's table is partial and in-frame only. The sample shows millions of clones, roughly nine tenths of them seen only once. The CDR3 runs 12 residues. Germline-derived CDR1 and CDR2 are MNHNS and SASEGT. V was shortened by 3 bases and J by 10 bases, with 7 bases between the two germline ends. This entry belongs to a study of shared clonotypes between healthy human individuals. Overall study: Donors had three CD4 naive, three CD4 memory, two CD8 naive and one CD8 memory plate apiece.

Points from the study as a whole: Clonotypes shared by all four sorted-subset donors had higher generation probabilities than non-shared clonotypes. The donor pool, a small one, limited the genetic and exposure-history diversity represented.

V and J are TRBV6-1 and TRBJ1-6; D is unresolved. This TCR was sampled from a man between 18 and 35 years old in good health. Sequenced material: naive CD4+ T cells sorted from blood. Indicated subset: CD45RA+ positively selected. The DNA for the CDR3 is TGTGCCAGCAGTGACCTGATCTCACCCCTCCACTTT. It codes for CASSDLISPLHF.